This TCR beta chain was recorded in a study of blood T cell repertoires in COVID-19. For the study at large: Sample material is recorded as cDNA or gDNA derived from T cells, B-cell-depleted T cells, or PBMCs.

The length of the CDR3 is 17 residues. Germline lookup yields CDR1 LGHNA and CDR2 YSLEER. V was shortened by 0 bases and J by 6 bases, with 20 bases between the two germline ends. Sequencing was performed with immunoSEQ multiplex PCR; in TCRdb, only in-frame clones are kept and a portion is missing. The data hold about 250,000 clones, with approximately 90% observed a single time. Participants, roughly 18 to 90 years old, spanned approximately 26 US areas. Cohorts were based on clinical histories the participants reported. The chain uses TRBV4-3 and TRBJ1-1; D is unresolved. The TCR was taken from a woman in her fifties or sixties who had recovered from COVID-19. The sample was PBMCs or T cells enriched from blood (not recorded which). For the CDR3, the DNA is TGCGCCAGCAGCCAAGATTTAGGACTAGCTCCGGCATCTGAAGCTTTCTTT. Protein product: CASSQDLGLAPASEAFF.